The 9 T cell receptor beta chains below all came from one sample that was sequenced in a study of shared clonotypes between healthy human individuals. Data came from immunoSEQ multiplex PCR; TCRdb stores just in-frame clones and leaves some out. The repertoire holds approximately 2.4 million clones, with about 94% as singletons. The source material was naive CD4+ T cells sorted from blood. Subset noted: CD45RA+ positively selected. The source is a man in his late teens or twenties in good health.

The gene calls are TRBV10-2 and TRBJ1-2; D remains unclear. From germline, CDR1 is WSHSY and CDR2 SAAADI. V dropped 0 bases and J dropped 0 bases, with 2 bases sitting between them. This CDR3 contains 13 residues. Here the CDR3 DNA reads TGCGCCAGCAGTGAGTCCGCTAACTATGGCTACACCTTC. Amino acid sequence: CASSESANYGYTF.

The chain uses TRBV27 and TRBJ1-6; no clear D gene. Trimming took off 3 bases at V and 11 bases at J, with 14 bases between the two ends. Germline V gene data show CDR1 as MNHEY and CDR2 as SMNVEV (reference sequence). This CDR3 contains 14 residues. CDR3 amino acids: CASSFSVKATPLHF. CDR3 sequence (DNA): TGTGCCAGCAGTTTCAGTGTTAAGGCAACACCCCTCCACTTT.

Worth noting for this clone: The same CDR3 is also encoded by other DNA sequences in this sample. This rearrangement joins TRBV5-1 to TRBJ1-4, with D hard to call. There are 13 residues in the CDR3. The germline V and J ends were trimmed by 5 bases and 0 bases, with 5 bases remaining between them. CDR1 and CDR2 (germline): SGHRS, YFSETQ. The CDR3 reads CASRVATNEKLFF. The CDR3 coding sequence is TGCGCCAGCAGGGTCGCAACTAATGAAAAACTGTTTTTT.

J is TRBJ2-3 and V is TRBV10-3; D might be TRBD1 (6 bases). Germline V gene data show CDR1 as ENHRY and CDR2 as SYGVKD. The CDR3 has 16 residues. V was cut by 6 bases and J by 0 bases, with 16 bases left in between. DNA for the CDR3: TGTGCCATCAGACCGACAGGCCCCACTAGCACAGATACGCAGTATTTT. Protein: CAIRPTGPTSTDTQYF.

This chain connects TRBV5-6 to TRBJ2-1, with 10 bases fitting TRBD2. This CDR3 has 14 amino acids. J lost 2 bases, V lost 7 bases, and 3 bases had no gene match. Germline CDR1 SGHDT, CDR2 YYEEEE. Here the CDR3 DNA reads TGTGCCAGCGGAACTAGCGGGGCCTACAATGAGCAGTTCTTC. It specifies CASGTSGAYNEQFF.

The chain is built from TRBV28 and TRBJ1-2, with no clear D. Trimming left V 5 bases short and J 2 bases short, with 12 bases between. The CDR3 contains 14 residues. Per the germline V gene, CDR1 is MDHEN and CDR2 is SYDVKM. CDR3 sequence: CASSIGAMNYGYTF. The CDR3 DNA is TGTGCCAGCAGTATAGGTGCGATGAACTATGGCTACACCTTC.

The genes are TRBV5-1 and TRBJ2-2; 11 positions agree with TRBD1. V shed 4 bases, J shed 7 bases, and the junction held 6 bases outside the gene matches. The CDR3 loop spans 15 amino acids. Germline lookup yields CDR1 SGHRS and CDR2 YFSETQ. CDR3: CASSMDRGQSGELFF. The CDR3 DNA is TGCGCCAGCAGCATGGACAGGGGGCAAAGCGGGGAGCTGTTTTTT.

V is TRBV5-1 and J is TRBJ1-1, with 8 positions matching TRBD1. This CDR3 has 15 amino acids. Trimming took 4 bases from V and 1 from J; bases not matched to a gene: 6. Germline values: CDR1 SGHRS, CDR2 YFSETQ. The CDR3 DNA sequence: TGCGCCAGCAGCCCAAAGGGACAGGAGAACACTGAAGCTTTCTTT. Its protein product is CASSPKGQENTEAFF.

Points on this clone: Other DNA sequences from this sample encode an identical CDR3 as well. V and J are TRBV10-3 and TRBJ1-3; D ambiguous. Looked up from germline, CDR1 is ENHRY and CDR2 is SYGVKD. The CDR3 totals 15 residues. With 0 bases removed from V and 1 base from J, the gap between germline ends came to 7 bases. Written as DNA, the CDR3 is TGTGCCATCAGTGAGTCGACGGGATCTGGAAACACCATATATTTT. It specifies CAISESTGSGNTIYF.